This T cell receptor beta chain was retrieved from a study of T cell responses to AZD1222 COVID-19 vaccine. Study context: It was second doses at about 4 or about 12 weeks that were pooled. Study-level points and caveats: Only six or seven AZD1222 recipients tested seropositive at baseline. Most donors were white British and more were female, and clonal diversity was possibly underestimated. As reported, nearly half of all spike-specific TCRs target variant regions that are unmutated.

Clones were sequenced by immunoSEQ multiplex PCR, and TCRdb holds only the in-frame ones, with some missing. This table has around 140,000 clones, around nine tenths appearing once. Trimming took off 7 bases at V and 2 bases at J, with 14 bases between the two ends. Germline V gives CDR1 SEHNR, CDR2 FQNEAQ (reference sequence). CDR3 size: 14 residues. About this clone itself: The antigen is not known.

Sequenced material: peripheral blood, taken on day 0 of AZD1222 vaccination. The clonotype was recovered from an adult in good health. V and J are TRBV7-9 and TRBJ2-5, with D perhaps being TRBD1 or TRBD2 (5 bases each). DNA for the CDR3: TGTGCCAGCACCCCCCGGTGGGGGCAAGAGACCCAGTACTTC. This encodes CASTPRWGQETQYF.